One sample yielded the 27 T cell receptor beta chains listed below, sequenced in a study of blood T cells in healthy people across ages (dated by TCRdb to the mid-2010s). Library construction relied on 5' RACE. The listed sequencing device is Illumina HiSeq 2500. A second PCR of roughly 7 to 11 cycles was performed with a sample-barcoded 5' primer and a J-beta primer mix. The public sequencing data were trimmed at Q25 with fastp and processed into clonotypes with MiXCR by TCRdb, which kept only in-frame beta chains. Entries are consolidated by CDR3 protein sequence, retaining the most common genes and DNA. Recorded for this sample are around 1,000,000 distinct CDR3 sequences; 35% to 45% of them occurred a single time. The ten largest account for over 10% of the sample. The material sequenced was blood. These receptors all come from a man younger than 35 in good health.

The chain employs TRBV5-1 and TRBJ2-3; D uncertain. Germline V gives CDR1 SGHRS, CDR2 YFSETQ. The CDR3 runs to 12 residues. V gave up 3 bases and J gave up 11 bases, with 13 bases separating them. The chain's CDR3 is CASSSERERQYF. The DNA for the CDR3 is TGCGCCAGCAGCTCCGAACGTGAGAGGCAGTATTTT.

This clonotype has a handful of counts. The rearrangement links TRBV6-5 to TRBJ2-1; D possibly uses TRBD1 or TRBD2 (5 bases each). V lost 4 bases and J 6 bases, leaving 10 bases between the germline ends. Looked up from germline, CDR1 is MNHEY and CDR2 is SVGAGI. The CDR3 has 13 amino acids. The CDR3 coding sequence is TGTGCCAGCAGTTGGGACGGCATCAATGAGCAGTTCTTC. This codes for CASSWDGINEQFF.

This clonotype was observed a few times. The rearrangement joins TRBV10-3 to TRBJ2-1; 11 bases are shared with TRBD2. CDR3 length equals 15 residues. The V and J ends lost 6 bases and 7 bases, in that order; junction bases with no gene match: 8. Germline CDR1 is ENHRY and CDR2 is SYGVKD. CDR3 sequence (DNA): TGTGCCATCAGAAGCGCCGGGACTAGCGGAAATGAGCAGTTCTTC. Translating it yields CAIRSAGTSGNEQFF.

The chain couples TRBV20-1 to TRBJ2-4, with 7 bases fitting TRBD1. Germline-derived CDR1 and CDR2 are DFQATT and SNEGSKA (reference sequence). The CDR3 covers 13 residues. Trimming cost V 5 bases and J 3 bases; bases outside gene matches: 4. The CDR3 sequence is CSASGGNKNIQYF. The CDR3 DNA follows: TGCAGTGCTTCAGGGGGTAACAAAAACATTCAGTACTTC.

V gene TRBV20-1 combines with J gene TRBJ1-1; D possibly corresponds to TRBD1 (6 bases). The ends were cut back, 3 bases at V and 2 bases at J, with 13 bases in the middle. The germline V gene has CDR1 DFQATT and CDR2 SNEGSKA (reference sequence). The CDR3 consists of 14 residues. The CDR3 protein is CSARRGQINTEAFF. In DNA, the CDR3 is TGCAGTGCTAGGAGAGGACAGATAAACACTGAAGCTTTCTTT.

The chain joins TRBV12-3 or TRBV12-4 to TRBJ2-1; 8 bases fit TRBD1. The CDR3 contains 15 residues. The J segment lost 9 bases and the V segment lost 7 bases, leaving 14 bases of the junction unmatched. The chain's CDR3 is CASTPTGGDGGEQFF. In nucleotides, the CDR3 is TGTGCCAGCACCCCTACAGGGGGAGATGGTGGTGAGCAGTTCTTC.

Written as DNA, the CDR3 is TGCAGTGCTAGTGTAGTTATGAACACTGAAGCTTTCTTT. This sequence encodes CSASVVMNTEAFF. This chain links TRBV20-1 with TRBJ1-1; D call uncertain. The germline V gene has CDR1 DFQATT and CDR2 SNEGSKA (reference sequence). The length of the CDR3 is 13 residues. Trimming took 3 bases from V and 0 from J, leaving 8 bases between them.

The sample holds a few counts of this clonotype. The rearrangement uses TRBV14 and TRBJ1-2; D not certain. With 5 bases removed from V and 4 bases from J, the gap between germline ends came to 14 bases. The CDR3 totals 14 residues. The germline CDR1 and CDR2 sequences are SGHDN and FVKESK. The CDR3 protein is CASSVGLPGYGYTF. The CDR3, as DNA: TGTGCCAGCAGCGTGGGCCTTCCGGGCTATGGCTACACCTTC.

This clonotype was seen repeatedly, ten times or more. CDR3 sequence: CASSTIGDTQYF. As DNA, the CDR3 is TGCGCCAGCAGCACGATTGGAGATACGCAGTATTTT. The chain has TRBV4-3 and TRBJ2-3; D call uncertain. CDR3 length: 12 amino acids. Trimming removed 5 bases from V and 5 bases from J, with 8 bases in between. Germline CDR1 reads LGHNA; CDR2 reads YSLEER.

Concerning this clonotype: Its ends do not fully match the called genes, so a read error is possible. The rearrangement links TRBV27 to TRBJ1-5; D unresolved. Looked up from germline, CDR1 is MNHEY and CDR2 is SMNVEV (reference sequence). The length of the CDR3 is 12 residues. The CDR3, as DNA: TGCACCAGCAGTTTTATCCCAGAACCCCAGCATTTT. Translated: CTSSFIPEPQHF.

The chain recombines TRBV20-1 with TRBJ2-3; perhaps D is TRBD1 or TRBD2 (7 bases each). The V end was cut by 4 bases, the J end by 0 bases, with 14 bases between. The CDR3 is 15 residues long. Germline V lookup: CDR1 DFQATT, CDR2 SNEGSKA (reference sequence). CDR3 in DNA: TGCAGTGCTATCAGGGGGGGTGCTAGCACAGATACGCAGTATTTT. It codes for CSAIRGGASTDTQYF.

V is TRBV5-1 and J is TRBJ2-5; D is possibly TRBD2 (6 bases). From germline, CDR1 is SGHRS and CDR2 YFSETQ. Trimming stripped 1 base from V and 1 base from J, with 14 bases between. This CDR3 spans 16 amino acids. CDR3 sequence: CASSLLQGGRQETQYF. In nucleotides, the CDR3 is TGCGCCAGCAGCTTGTTGCAGGGAGGCCGCCAAGAGACCCAGTACTTC.

Concerning this clonotype: The junction departs from the called germline gene at one end, perhaps through a read error. The chain employs TRBV4-1 and TRBJ1-6, with unresolved D. The CDR3 has 14 amino acids. Germline V gene data show CDR1 as MGHRA and CDR2 as YSYEKL. DNA of the CDR3: TGCGCCAGCAGCCAAGATCATGGCGGTTCACCCCTCTACTTT. Translation: CASSQDHGGSPLYF.

This clonotype was picked up many times. The rearrangement links TRBV29-1 to TRBJ2-1; D perhaps matches TRBD2 (5 bases). The CDR3 has 12 residues. Germline V CDR1 and CDR2: SQVTM, ANQGSEA. The CDR3 nucleotides read TGCCTTGGACTGGGATCCTACAATGAGCAGTTCTTC. Amino acid sequence: CLGLGSYNEQFF.

The chain has TRBV7-6 and TRBJ1-1; the match to TRBD1 covers 7 bases. The length of the CDR3 is 15 residues. Germline V gene data show CDR1 as SGHVS and CDR2 as FNYEAQ. Trimming cost V 4 bases and J 5 bases; bases outside gene matches: 10. CDR3 nucleotides: TGTGCCAGCAGCTCGACGACAGGGATGGGGACTGAAGCTTTCTTT. Its translation is CASSSTTGMGTEAFF.

This chain links TRBV7-2 with TRBJ2-2; no clear D gene. CDR1 is SGHTA and CDR2 is FQGNSA in the germline V gene. The CDR3 is made up of 15 amino acids. Trimming removed 0 bases from V and 3 bases from J, with 8 bases in between. The CDR3 reads CASSLATTDTGELFF. CDR3 DNA: TGTGCCAGCAGCTTAGCGACGACTGACACCGGGGAGCTGTTTTTT.

The CDR3 nucleotides read TGCAGTGCTACAGCGGGGGGTCCCATGCAAGAGACCCAGTACTTC. It specifies CSATAGGPMQETQYF. The genes are TRBV20-1 and TRBJ2-5, with 9 bases lining up with TRBD2. The CDR3 runs to 15 residues. Germline values: CDR1 DFQATT, CDR2 SNEGSKA (reference sequence). The ends lost 4 bases at V and 2 bases at J; junction bases unmatched: 8.

This chain links TRBV20-1 with TRBJ1-5; TRBD1 is a possible D gene (5 bases). The CDR3 loop spans 14 amino acids. V gave up 7 bases and J gave up 0 bases, with 13 bases separating them. CDR1 and CDR2 from the germline V gene are DFQATT and SNEGSKA (reference sequence). CDR3: CSVSGIYSNQPQHF. Written as DNA, the CDR3 is TGCAGTGTTTCAGGGATCTATAGCAATCAGCCCCAGCATTTT.

This clonotype was detected only a few times. The chain is built from TRBV18 and TRBJ2-3; the match to TRBD1 covers 7 bases. The germline CDR1 and CDR2 sequences are KGHSH and LQKENI. The CDR3 extends over 15 amino acids. The J segment lost 5 bases and the V segment lost 5 bases, leaving 10 bases of the junction unmatched. The CDR3 loop reads CASSRTGLSGDTQYF. The CDR3, as DNA: TGTGCCAGCTCAAGGACAGGCCTTAGTGGAGATACGCAGTATTTT.

This clonotype occurred a few times. The chain has TRBV28 and TRBJ2-3, with D tentatively TRBD1 (5 bases). Germline CDR1 and CDR2: MDHEN and SYDVKM. Trimming stripped 6 bases from V and 4 bases from J, with 11 bases between. The CDR3 contains 13 residues. CDR3 region: CASRGAASDTQYF. The CDR3 DNA sequence: TGTGCCAGCAGAGGGGCGGCCTCAGATACGCAGTATTTT.

The rearrangement links TRBV6-6 to TRBJ1-5; TRBD1 aligns across 7 bases. CDR1 is MNHNY, CDR2 SVGAGI, per germline (reference sequence). The CDR3 sequence is 16 residues long. V dropped 6 bases and J dropped 4; count of bases not matched to a gene: 12. CDR3: CASSANLGGRNQPQHF. For the CDR3, the DNA is TGTGCCAGCAGCGCAAATTTAGGGGGCAGAAATCAGCCCCAGCATTTT.

This chain joins TRBV30 and TRBJ1-2, with 7 bases matching TRBD1. The CDR3 is 14 amino acids. CDR1 and CDR2 (germline): GTSNPN, SVGIG (reference sequence). V shed 2 bases, J shed 8 bases, and the junction held 11 bases outside the gene matches. Written as DNA, the CDR3 is TGTGCCTGGAGTACCCCGGGACAGTTTTGGGGCTACACCTTC. It codes for CAWSTPGQFWGYTF.

This clonotype was detected only once. The chain links TRBV28 to TRBJ1-2; weak D call: TRBD1 (5 bases). Germline CDR1 MDHEN, CDR2 SYDVKM. Trimming shortened V by 2 bases and J by 4 bases, and 11 bases separated the two germline ends. The CDR3 spans 14 residues. CDR3 bases: TGTGCCAGCAGTTTAGGCAGGGCCCTCTATGGCTACACCTTC. As protein: CASSLGRALYGYTF.

The chain has TRBV3-1 and TRBJ1-2; D is ambiguous. Germline loops: CDR1 LGHDT, CDR2 YNNKEL (reference sequence). The V gene lost 0 bases and the J gene lost 0 bases, with 14 bases spanning the gap. The CDR3 consists of 17 residues. CDR3 loop: CASSQDLSSPANYGYTF. CDR3 DNA sequence: TGTGCCAGCAGCCAAGATCTCAGCAGCCCAGCTAACTATGGCTACACCTTC.

With respect to this clonotype: With a much larger clone just one base away, this may be a read error. The chain recombines TRBV14 with TRBJ1-1; D perhaps matches TRBD1 (5 bases). CDR1 is SGHDN, CDR2 FVKESK, per germline. This CDR3 is built from 13 residues. Trimming took off 4 bases at V and 3 bases at J, with 9 bases between the two ends. CDR3 nucleotides: TGTGCCAGCAGCCGGGACGGCTACACTGAAGCTTTCTTT. Protein sequence: CASSRDGYTEAFF.

The rearrangement joins TRBV4-3 to TRBJ2-2; D perhaps matches TRBD1 (6 bases). CDR1 LGHNA and CDR2 YSLEER come from the germline V gene. The CDR3 sequence is 16 residues long. The ends were cut back, 0 bases at V and 3 bases at J, with 11 bases in the middle. CDR3 coding DNA: TGCGCCAGCAGCCAAGATTACACAGGGCACACCGGGGAGCTGTTTTTT. This translates into CASSQDYTGHTGELFF.

The chain links TRBV20-1 to TRBJ2-5; 11 nucleotides agree with TRBD1. Germline V gene sequence: CDR1 DFQATT, CDR2 SNEGSKA (reference sequence). V gave up 3 bases and J gave up 7 bases; unmatched junction bases: 1. There are 12 residues in the CDR3. The CDR3 nucleotides read TGCAGTGCTAGGGGGACAGGGGGGACCCAGTACTTC. This sequence encodes CSARGTGGTQYF.